The TCR beta chain described here comes from a study of cytomegalovirus exposure and HLA in healthy donors. Whole-study context: The 120 or so validation repertoires, a later analysis reported, used the same platform as the roughly 710 first-cohort repertoires. Study-wide results and limits: Cytomegalovirus association was listed for 150 or so TCR beta chains. Many donors carried some public TCRs, although rarity characterized most TCR sequences.

Germline assignment: CDR1 KGHSH and CDR2 LQKENI. The CDR3 totals 16 residues. V gave up 6 bases and J gave up 7 bases, with 21 bases separating them. While the first cohort had 600 to 750 subjects, the donors belonged to the separate validation cohort of fewer than 150 subjects. As regards this clone: Its antigen is not identified.

The repertoire was sequenced with immunoSEQ multiplex PCR; TCRdb's copy has only in-frame clones and lacks some. Of some 86,000 clones listed, 80% to 95% were seen once; the top ten hold approximately 4%. The specimen sequenced was PBMCs. This TCR derives from a woman aged 25 to 39 in good health and CMV-seronegative. The genes are TRBV18 and TRBJ2-2; TRBD2 is a possible D gene (6 bases). Here the CDR3 reads CASSSPGTLKGGELFF. The DNA for the CDR3 is TGTGCCAGCTCTTCCCCCGGGACTTTGAAAGGCGGGGAGCTGTTTTTT.